This T cell receptor (beta chain) was captured by sequencing in a study of shared clonotypes between healthy human individuals. CD8 cells classed as naive were CD45RO-negative and positively selected for CCR7, excluding terminally differentiated effector memory CD45RA+ cells. Under the authors' procedure: Junction-only sequences produced by ImmunoSEQ had no quality scores, so filtering differed. Measured with immunoSEQ multiplex PCR; TCRdb has only the in-frame clones, and not every one. That table furnishes V, J and clone size, whereas the DNA furnished D and trimming. The repertoire has about 750,000 clones, nearly 95% of them found once; the top ten carry more than 20%. Trimming removed 5 bases from V and 2 bases from J, with 10 bases in between. The germline gives CDR1 KGHSH, CDR2 LQKENI. The CDR3 has 13 amino acids. Study-wide results and caveats: Compared with clonotypes that all four donors shared, non-shared clonotypes had lower generation probabilities.

Notes on this clone: Its antigen is unknown.

This TCR came from a man in his thirties or forties in good health. This chain links TRBV18 with TRBJ2-7, with D perhaps TRBD2 (5 bases). Sequencing was done on a sample of naive CD8+ T cells sorted from blood. The CDR3 here is CASSGERTYEQYF. For the CDR3, the DNA is TGTGCCAGCTCAGGGGAGCGGACCTACGAGCAGTACTTC. The entire variable domain, with the rest obtained from reference TRBV18 and TRBJ2-7, is as follows: NAGVMQNPRHLVRRRGQEARLRCSPMKGHSHVYWYRQLPEEGLKFMVYLQKENIIDESGMPKERFSAEFPKEGPSILRIQQVVRGDSAAYFCASSGERTYEQYFGPGTRLTVT.